Listed below are T cell receptor beta chains from one sample, sequenced in a study of lymphopenia after photon versus proton radiotherapy. The table came from immunoSEQ multiplex PCR; TCRdb's copy has only in-frame clones and leaves some out. The repertoire holds 39,000 or so clones, about 93% seen once, with about 16% in the top ten. The specimen was peripheral blood, collected from a patient treated with photon-based radiotherapy. These receptors were taken from a man aged 55 to 70 with cholangiocarcinoma. The CDR3 runs from the conserved cysteine through the conserved F or W. The order of the fields is V gene, D gene, clone size, J gene, CDR3 DNA, CDR3 protein. D genes are given only for firm matches. Clone size is shown for a subset of rows, as once, few, many or a class of expanded clone.

>TRBV6-5|TRBD1|-|TRBJ1-2
TGTGCCAGCAGTTACGGGGGACAGATCTATGGCTACACCTTC
CASSYGGQIYGYTF
>TRBV19|-|-|TRBJ1-1
TGTGCCAGTAGTATTCAGGCAGGGTTGAACACTGAAGCTTTCTTT
CASSIQAGLNTEAFF
>TRBV19|-|once|TRBJ2-1
TGTGCCAGTAGCAGACGGCGAGGGGGCAATGAGCAGTTCTTC
CASSRRRGGNEQFF
>TRBV19|-|-|TRBJ1-5
TGTGCCAGTAGTACATCTTCCGGGACCCGGGGCAATCAGCCCCAGCATTTT
CASSTSSGTRGNQPQHF
>TRBV29-1|-|-|TRBJ2-7
TGCAGCGTTTTGCGGTCCCCGGGACGGGGCGAGCAGTACTTC
CSVLRSPGRGEQYF
>TRBV19|-|-|TRBJ2-7
TGTGCCAGTAGTAATGGTATAAGGGCTCCCTACGAGCAGTACTTC
CASSNGIRAPYEQYF
>TRBV7-2|-|-|TRBJ2-7
TGTGCCAGCAGCTTGGTTAGGGAGCAGTACTTC
CASSLVREQYF
>TRBV10-3|-|-|TRBJ2-2
TGTGCCATCAGTGAGTCGATTAGAGTGGCCGGGGAGCTGTTTTTT
CAISESIRVAGELFF
>TRBV5-5|-|once|TRBJ2-3
TGTGCCAGCAGCCCCTTCGACAGACGCACAGATACGCAGTATTTT
CASSPFDRRTDTQYF
>TRBV11-3|-|-|TRBJ2-2
TGTGCCAGCACCCCTCGGACCGGGGAGCTGTTTTTT
CASTPRTGELFF
>TRBV10-1|-|-|TRBJ1-5
TGCGCCAGCAGTACGAGGGTGGAATGTAGGAATAGCAATCAGCCCCAGCATTTT
CASSTRVECRNSNQPQHF
>TRBV27|TRBD2|-|TRBJ2-3
TGTGCCAGCAGTCTTACGTTAGCGGGGACGCAGTATTTT
CASSLTLAGTQYF
>TRBV7-6|-|-|TRBJ2-2
TGTGCCAGCAGCTTAGCCAGGGGAGGAACCGGGGAGCTGTTTTTT
CASSLARGGTGELFF
>TRBV4-1|-|-|TRBJ2-1
TGCGCCAGCAGCCAGACTTCCTCCTACAATGAGCAGTTCTTC
CASSQTSSYNEQFF
>TRBV6-5|-|-|TRBJ2-7
TGTGCCAGCAGTTACCTCCGGCAGGGGAACCACGAGCAGTACTTC
CASSYLRQGNHEQYF
>TRBV11-3|TRBD1|-|TRBJ2-5
TGTGCCAGCAGCTTGGGGACAGGGGAAGAGACCCAGTACTTC
CASSLGTGEETQYF
>TRBV4-1|TRBD2|-|TRBJ2-1
TGCGCCAGTAGCCAATCTCGGGCTAGCGGGAGACATGAGCAGTTCTTC
CASSQSRASGRHEQFF
>TRBV19|-|-|TRBJ2-7
TGTGCCAGTAGTATGATGCCGGCTGCAAGAGGACTTTCGCAGTACTTC
CASSMMPAARGLSQYF
>TRBV4-1|TRBD1|-|TRBJ2-1
TGCGCCAGCAGCACCGAGGTCACAGGGGTAAATGAGCAGTTCTTC
CASSTEVTGVNEQFF
>TRBV6-1|TRBD2|few|TRBJ2-1
TGTGCCAGCAGTGTTCTAGCGGGAGGGCCCCAGGGGCATGAGCAGTTCTTC
CASSVLAGGPQGHEQFF
>TRBV28|-|-|TRBJ2-5
TGTGCCAGCAGTTTTCGACAAGAGACCCAGTACTTC
CASSFRQETQYF
>TRBV7-6|-|-|TRBJ1-1
TGTGCCAGCAGCTATCAAGGGGGCACTGAAGCTTTCTTT
CASSYQGGTEAFF
>TRBV9|-|-|TRBJ1-1
TGTGCCAGCAGCGTTCAGGGGAACACTGAAGCTTTCTTT
CASSVQGNTEAFF